This passage covers 4 T cell receptor beta chains from one sample sequenced in a study of response to subunit inactivated influenza vaccine. TCRdb re-called the RT-PCR reads through MiXCR, storing one row per CDR3 protein. This table has roughly 500,000 distinct CDR3 sequences, about 17% appearing once. This specimen consisted of CD4+ T cells sorted from PBMCs, obtained roughly 24 months after vaccination. The receptors derive from a man aged 50 to 75 who received an inactivated influenza vaccine.

This chain links TRBV7-2 with TRBJ2-7; D might be TRBD1 or TRBD2, each matching 5 bases. The CDR3 is 14 amino acids. Germline CDR1 is SGHTA and CDR2 is FQGNSA. The V end lost 2 bases, the J end lost 6 bases, and 14 bases lay between the germline ends. The CDR3 spells CASSLQGVSSEQYF. The DNA for the CDR3 is TGTGCCAGCAGCTTACAGGGAGTTAGCTCCGAGCAGTACTTC.

This clonotype was observed many times. This chain uses TRBV3-1 with TRBJ1-3; no firm D call. Germline values: CDR1 LGHDT, CDR2 YNNKEL (reference sequence). The CDR3 has 17 amino acids. The germline V and J ends were trimmed by 0 bases and 2 bases, with 14 bases remaining between them. DNA for the CDR3: TGTGCCAGCAGCCAAGATGGTCGTAGGAGCACTGGAAACACCATATATTTT. Its translation is CASSQDGRRSTGNTIYF.

The V gene is TRBV3-1, the J gene TRBJ2-5; D is uncertain. The germline V gene has CDR1 LGHDT and CDR2 YNNKEL (reference sequence). CDR3 length: 15 amino acids. The ends were cut back, 1 base at V and 2 bases at J, with 11 bases in the middle. CDR3: CASSQGVRPQETQYF. CDR3 DNA sequence: TGTGCCAGCAGCCAAGGTGTGAGACCTCAAGAGACCCAGTACTTC.

The chain couples TRBV7-2 to TRBJ2-1; D uncertain. The CDR3 is 14 residues long. Germline CDR1 SGHTA, CDR2 FQGNSA. Trimming pared 0 bases from V and 7 bases from J, leaving 10 bases between. The CDR3 here is CASSLAVDRNEQFF. In nucleotides, the CDR3 is TGTGCCAGCAGCTTAGCCGTGGACCGGAATGAGCAGTTCTTC.